A selection of T cell receptor beta chains follows, all from one sample in a study of blood T cell repertoires in COVID-19. Using immunoSEQ multiplex PCR, the repertoire was profiled, and TCRdb retains in-frame clones only, with some absent. This table has roughly 200,000 clones, roughly 84% appearing once. Sequenced: peripheral blood. The receptors here all came from a woman in her thirties or forties with COVID-19, enrolled during active disease. Each CDR3 is given with its conserved first and last residue. The D gene is left open where the match is weak. The listing skips clone size in some rows; elsewhere it reads once, few, many or a size class.

TRBJ1-2 NA TRBV25-1 NA CASSIGVFGYTF TGTGCCAGCAGTATCGGGGTATTCGGCTACACCTTC
TRBJ1-1 once TRBV10-3 TRBD1 CAINTQGRNTEAFF TGTGCCATCAATACACAGGGGAGGAACACTGAAGCTTTCTTT
TRBJ2-7 NA TRBV19 NA CASSITGKYEQYF TGTGCCAGTAGTATTACGGGGAAATACGAGCAGTACTTC
TRBJ2-1 NA TRBV9 NA CASSVRAGGFSYNEQFF TGTGCCAGCAGCGTAAGGGCCGGGGGTTTCTCCTACAATGAGCAGTTCTTC
TRBJ2-7 NA TRBV7-2 NA CASSRPSEARREQYF TGTGCCAGCAGCCGCCCTAGTGAGGCCCGGAGGGAGCAGTACTTC
TRBJ2-7 NA TRBV4-1 NA CASSQGTEWTAGSYEQYF TGCGCCAGCAGCCAAGGGACGGAATGGACAGCCGGCTCCTACGAGCAGTACTTC
TRBJ1-4 NA TRBV9 NA CASSAAGSAEKLFF TGTGCCAGCAGCGCCGCAGGGTCTGCTGAAAAACTGTTTTTT
TRBJ1-2 NA TRBV5-4 TRBD1 CASSAGQGTYGYTF TGTGCCAGCAGCGCCGGACAGGGGACCTATGGCTACACCTTC
TRBJ2-3 NA TRBV21-1 NA CASSRDFLPTDTQYF TGTGCCAGCAGTCGGGACTTTTTGCCCACAGATACGCAGTATTTT
TRBJ2-7 NA TRBV4-1 NA CASSQDPPEGLRRREYF TGCGCCAGCAGCCAAGATCCGCCCGAAGGGCTCCGGCGGCGGGAGTACTTC
TRBJ1-1 NA TRBV6-5 NA CASSLGGLAFF TGTGCCAGCAGTTTGGGGGGGCTCGCTTTCTTT
TRBJ2-7 NA TRBV27 NA CASSRGSSYEQYF TGTGCCAGCAGCCGCGGAAGCTCCTACGAGCAGTACTTC
TRBJ2-3 NA TRBV4-1 TRBD2 CASSQALRRRGGRATDTQYF TGCGCCAGCAGCCAAGCTTTGAGGAGGCGGGGGGGCCGGGCGACCGATACGCAGTATTTT
TRBJ1-6 NA TRBV5-1 NA CASSLQGEGNNSPLHF TGCGCCAGCAGCTTGCAAGGGGAAGGGAATAATTCACCCCTCCACTTT
TRBJ2-1 NA TRBV24-1 NA CATSDSRQGDEQFF TGTGCCACCAGTGATTCCCGGCAGGGCGATGAGCAGTTCTTC
TRBJ2-3 NA TRBV19 TRBD2 CASIPVAGVTDTQYF TGTGCCAGCATTCCCGTAGCGGGGGTCACAGATACGCAGTATTTT
TRBJ1-2 NA TRBV27 TRBD1 CASSPPGQGRYGYTF TGTGCCAGCAGTCCCCCCGGACAGGGGCGATATGGCTACACCTTC
TRBJ2-1 NA TRBV10-2 TRBD1 CARAQGAGDEQFF TGCGCCAGAGCTCAGGGGGCTGGGGATGAGCAGTTCTTC
TRBJ1-1 NA TRBV5-4 NA CASSPSGAEAFF TGTGCCAGCAGCCCCTCGGGGGCTGAAGCTTTCTTT
TRBJ2-2 NA TRBV27 NA CASRLGQSNTGELFF TGTGCCAGCAGGTTGGGACAATCGAACACCGGGGAGCTGTTTTTT
TRBJ1-2 NA TRBV27 TRBD1 CASSLSRTGGDGYTF TGTGCCAGCAGTTTATCGAGGACAGGAGGGGATGGCTACACCTTC
TRBJ2-4 NA TRBV28 TRBD1 CASSLGGQGAGDIQYF TGTGCCAGCAGTTTAGGGGGACAGGGGGCCGGGGACATTCAGTACTTC
TRBJ2-4 NA TRBV5-1 NA CASSLFSPRRGDIQYF TGCGCCAGCAGCTTGTTTAGCCCCCGCAGGGGTGACATTCAGTACTTC
TRBJ2-1 few TRBV9 TRBD2 CASSVDAGGTYNEQFF TGTGCCAGCAGCGTAGACGCGGGGGGAACTTACAATGAGCAGTTCTTC
TRBJ2-2 NA TRBV5-1 TRBD1 CASSLGQGGTGELFF TGCGCCAGCAGCCTGGGACAGGGGGGCACCGGGGAGCTGTTTTTT
TRBJ2-6 NA TRBV28 TRBD1 CATEPGGLSGANVLTF TGTGCCACAGAACCAGGGGGCCTCTCTGGGGCCAACGTCCTGACTTTC
TRBJ1-2 few TRBV5-8 TRBD1 CASSLEPTGGYNYGYTF TGTGCCAGCAGCTTGGAACCAACAGGGGGTTACAACTATGGCTACACCTTC
TRBJ2-2 NA TRBV7-7 NA CASSLERQGKKNTGELFF TGTGCCAGCAGCTTAGAACGCCAGGGAAAGAAAAACACCGGGGAGCTGTTTTTT
TRBJ2-7 NA TRBV9 NA CASSVSDSREQYF TGTGCCAGCAGCGTATCCGATTCTCGGGAGCAGTACTTC
TRBJ2-1 NA TRBV5-4 TRBD1 CASSPRTGGSSYNEQFF TGTGCCAGCAGCCCCCGGACAGGGGGGAGCTCCTACAATGAGCAGTTCTTC
TRBJ1-1 few TRBV4-1 NA CASSQDNGPRTLNTEAFF TGCGCCAGCAGCCAAGATAACGGACCACGGACTTTAAACACTGAAGCTTTCTTT
TRBJ2-1 few TRBV12-3/TRBV12-4 NA CASLRGNEQFF TGTGCCAGCCTCCGAGGCAATGAGCAGTTCTTC
TRBJ1-2 NA TRBV10-3 TRBD1 CAIRGQVGYGYTF TGTGCCATCCGAGGACAGGTGGGCTATGGCTACACCTTC
TRBJ2-6 NA TRBV2 TRBD1 CASRTPGQGRFSGANVLTF TGTGCCAGCAGGACTCCGGGACAGGGTCGCTTCTCTGGGGCCAACGTCCTGACTTTC
TRBJ2-7 NA TRBV7-6 TRBD2 CASSLGSGSYEQYF TGTGCCAGCAGCTTGGGTAGCGGGAGTTACGAGCAGTACTTC
TRBJ1-1 NA TRBV5-1 NA CASRVWTDTEAFF TGCGCCAGCAGAGTCTGGACAGACACTGAAGCTTTCTTT
TRBJ1-3 NA TRBV3-1/TRBV3-2 NA CASSQGGQHSGNTIYF TGTGCCAGCAGCCAGGGCGGACAGCATTCTGGAAACACCATATATTTT
TRBJ1-1 NA TRBV27 TRBD1 CASCRDRGALGTEAFF TGTGCCAGCTGCCGGGACAGGGGCGCCCTGGGCACTGAAGCTTTCTTT